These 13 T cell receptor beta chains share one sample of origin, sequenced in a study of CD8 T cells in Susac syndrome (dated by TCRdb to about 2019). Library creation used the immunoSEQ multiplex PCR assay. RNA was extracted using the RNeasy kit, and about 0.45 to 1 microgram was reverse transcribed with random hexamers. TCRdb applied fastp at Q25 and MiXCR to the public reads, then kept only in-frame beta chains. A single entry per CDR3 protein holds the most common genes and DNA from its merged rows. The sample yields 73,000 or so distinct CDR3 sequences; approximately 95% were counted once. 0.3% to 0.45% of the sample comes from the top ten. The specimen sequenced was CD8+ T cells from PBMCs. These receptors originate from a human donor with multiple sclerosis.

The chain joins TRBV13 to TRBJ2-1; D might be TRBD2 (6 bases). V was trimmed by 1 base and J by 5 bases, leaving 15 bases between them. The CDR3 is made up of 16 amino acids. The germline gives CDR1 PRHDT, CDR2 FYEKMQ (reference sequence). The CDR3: CASSLDDGGFNNEQFF. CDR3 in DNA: TGTGCCAGCAGCTTAGATGACGGGGGTTTTAACAATGAGCAGTTCTTC.

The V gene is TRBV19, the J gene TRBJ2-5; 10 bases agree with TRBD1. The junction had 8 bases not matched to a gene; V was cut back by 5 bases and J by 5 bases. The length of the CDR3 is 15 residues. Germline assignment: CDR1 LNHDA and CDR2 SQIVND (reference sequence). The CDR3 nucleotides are TGTGCCAGTAGTGAAGGGACAGGGGTTCGGGAGACCCAGTACTTC. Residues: CASSEGTGVRETQYF.

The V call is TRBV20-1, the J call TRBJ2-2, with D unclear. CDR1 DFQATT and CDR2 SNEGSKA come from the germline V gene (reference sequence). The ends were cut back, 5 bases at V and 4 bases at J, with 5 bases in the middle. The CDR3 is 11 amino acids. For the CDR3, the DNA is TGCAGTGCTTACGGCACCGGGGAGCTGTTTTTT. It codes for CSAYGTGELFF.

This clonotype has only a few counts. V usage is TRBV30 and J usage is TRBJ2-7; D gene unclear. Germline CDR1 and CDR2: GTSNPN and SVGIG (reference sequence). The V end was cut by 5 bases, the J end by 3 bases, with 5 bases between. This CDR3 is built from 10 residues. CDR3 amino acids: CAWAGYEQYF. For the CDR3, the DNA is TGTGCCTGGGCAGGCTACGAGCAGTACTTC.

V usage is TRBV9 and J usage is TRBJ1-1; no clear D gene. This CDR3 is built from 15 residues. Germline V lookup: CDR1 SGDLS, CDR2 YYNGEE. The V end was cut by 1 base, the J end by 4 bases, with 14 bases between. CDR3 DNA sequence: TGTGCCAGCAGCGTACTGTCGAGTGGTTTCACTGAAGCTTTCTTT. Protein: CASSVLSSGFTEAFF.

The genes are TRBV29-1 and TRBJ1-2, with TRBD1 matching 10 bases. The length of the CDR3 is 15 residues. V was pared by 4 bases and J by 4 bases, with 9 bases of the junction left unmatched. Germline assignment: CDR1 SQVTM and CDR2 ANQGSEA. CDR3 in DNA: TGCAGCGTTGTCCCCCGGGACAGGGGCGTCTATGGCTACACCTTC. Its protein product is CSVVPRDRGVYGYTF.

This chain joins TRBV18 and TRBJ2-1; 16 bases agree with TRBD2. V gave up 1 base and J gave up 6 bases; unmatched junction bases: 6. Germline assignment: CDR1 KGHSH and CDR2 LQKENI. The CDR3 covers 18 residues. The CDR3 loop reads CASSPRQGLAGGRNEQFF. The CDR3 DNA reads TGTGCCAGCTCACCACGACAGGGACTAGCGGGAGGGCGCAATGAGCAGTTCTTC. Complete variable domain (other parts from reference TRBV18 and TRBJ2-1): NAGVMQNPRHLVRRRGQEARLRCSPMKGHSHVYWYRQLPEEGLKFMVYLQKENIIDESGMPKERFSAEFPKEGPSILRIQQVVRGDSAAYFCASSPRQGLAGGRNEQFFGPGTRLTVL.

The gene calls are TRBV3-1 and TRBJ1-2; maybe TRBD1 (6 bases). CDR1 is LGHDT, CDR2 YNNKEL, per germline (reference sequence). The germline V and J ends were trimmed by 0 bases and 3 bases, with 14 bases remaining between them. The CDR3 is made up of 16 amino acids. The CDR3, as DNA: TGTGCCAGCAGCCAAGATTTCGCAGGGGCCGACTATGGCTACACCTTC. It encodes CASSQDFAGADYGYTF.

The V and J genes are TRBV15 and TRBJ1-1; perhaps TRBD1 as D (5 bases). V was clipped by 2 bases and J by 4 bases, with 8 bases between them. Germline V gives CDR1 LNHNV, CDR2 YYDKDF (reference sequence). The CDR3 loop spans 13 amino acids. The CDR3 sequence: CATSRIGGTEAFF. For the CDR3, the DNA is TGTGCCACCAGCAGAATCGGGGGCACTGAAGCTTTCTTT.

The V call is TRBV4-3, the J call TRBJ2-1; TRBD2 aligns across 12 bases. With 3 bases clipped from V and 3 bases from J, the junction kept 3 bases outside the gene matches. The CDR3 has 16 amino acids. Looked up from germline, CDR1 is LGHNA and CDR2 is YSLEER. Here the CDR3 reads CASSHLTSGGYNEQFF. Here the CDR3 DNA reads TGCGCCAGCAGCCACCTGACTAGCGGGGGCTACAATGAGCAGTTCTTC.

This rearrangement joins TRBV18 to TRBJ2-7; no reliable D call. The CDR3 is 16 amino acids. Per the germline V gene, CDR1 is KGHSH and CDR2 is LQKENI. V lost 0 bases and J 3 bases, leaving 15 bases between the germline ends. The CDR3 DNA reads TGTGCCAGCTCACCACCCGATGGACGACCAGGCTACGAGCAGTACTTC. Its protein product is CASSPPDGRPGYEQYF.

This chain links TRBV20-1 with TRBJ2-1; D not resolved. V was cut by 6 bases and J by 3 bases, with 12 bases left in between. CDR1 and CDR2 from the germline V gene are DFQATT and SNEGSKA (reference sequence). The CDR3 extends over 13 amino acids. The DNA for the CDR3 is TGCAGTGCGAGTCGGGCTAGCTACAATGAGCAGTTCTTC. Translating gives CSASRASYNEQFF.

CDR3 bases: TGTGCCAGCAGCGCTGGAATCCTCCGGGACAGGCTCTACGAGCAGTACTTC. This sequence encodes CASSAGILRDRLYEQYF. The chain links TRBV5-6 to TRBJ2-7; 8 nucleotides align to TRBD1. CDR1 SGHDT and CDR2 YYEEEE come from the germline V gene. The CDR3 totals 17 residues. Trimming at V came to 4 bases and at J to 3 bases, leaving 15 bases not matched to a gene.